The 10 T cell receptor beta chains below all came from one sample that was sequenced in a study of OX40 agonist ivuxolimab in advanced cancers. The data were produced by immunoSEQ multiplex PCR, yet TCRdb's version contains in-frame clones alone and is incomplete. The data contain approximately 82,000 clones, around 78% of them singletons. The sample here was CD4+ or CD8+ T cells sorted from blood, taken in a trial of the OX40 agonist ivuxolimab. The receptors here all came from an adult with an advanced solid tumor such as melanoma, head and neck, liver or kidney cancer.

The chain couples TRBV10-2 to TRBJ1-1, with 7 positions matching TRBD1. CDR1 is WSHSY, CDR2 SAAADI, per germline. The length of the CDR3 is 14 residues. Trimming removed 0 bases from V and 5 bases from J; junction bases left unmatched: 3. As DNA, the CDR3 is TGCGCCAGCAGTGAGTCAGGGGGCTGGACTGAAGCTTTCTTT. Its translation is CASSESGGWTEAFF.

The chain has TRBV19 and TRBJ1-3; D gene ambiguous. The CDR3 length is 12 residues. V lost 7 bases and J lost 8, with 12 bases in between. The V gene's germline CDR1 is LNHDA and CDR2 SQIVND (reference sequence). The CDR3 nucleotides are TGTGCCAGTACAAAGGGCCATTACACCATATATTTT. It yields the protein CASTKGHYTIYF.

In DNA form, the CDR3 reads TGTGCCAGCAGCCCACCTCACGGGACTAGCGGGGCGAATGAGCAGTTCTTC. Residues: CASSPPHGTSGANEQFF. This chain joins TRBV7-3 and TRBJ2-1, with TRBD2 matching over 13 bases. There are 17 residues in the CDR3. With V trimmed by 5 bases and J by 7 bases, 11 bases remained unmatched. CDR1 SGHTA and CDR2 FQGTGA come from the germline V gene.

This clone was observed a handful of times. The rearrangement joins TRBV4-1 to TRBJ2-5, with D maybe TRBD2 (7 bases). This CDR3 is 16 amino acids long. V lost 5 bases to trimming and J lost 1 base, with 17 bases between them. The germline CDR1 and CDR2 sequences are MGHRA and YSYEKL. The CDR3 region is CASSYPRGGPQETQYF. CDR3 nucleotides: TGCGCCAGCAGCTACCCGAGGGGGGGGCCCCAAGAGACCCAGTACTTC.

V is TRBV19 and J is TRBJ1-3; D is uncertain. Trimming stripped 1 base from V and 3 bases from J, with 10 bases between. Germline loops: CDR1 LNHDA, CDR2 SQIVND (reference sequence). There are 15 residues in the CDR3. This chain's CDR3 is CASSIVHSGGNTIYF. CDR3 in DNA: TGTGCCAGTAGTATAGTACACAGTGGTGGAAACACCATATATTTT.

This clone has just one count. The chain combines TRBV6-6 with TRBJ2-1; TRBD1 agrees at 12 bases. V lost 4 bases to trimming and J lost 7 bases; unmatched junction nucleotides: 8. The germline CDR1 and CDR2 sequences are MNHNY and SVGAGI (reference sequence). The CDR3 has 16 residues. Here the CDR3 DNA reads TGTGCCAGCAGTTCTGGGACAGGGGGCGATTGGAATGAGCAGTTCTTC. This codes for CASSSGTGGDWNEQFF.

This chain joins TRBV5-1 and TRBJ2-7; D call uncertain. CDR3 length: 12 amino acids. Trimming left V 4 bases short and J 5 bases short, with 10 bases between. Germline V CDR1 and CDR2: SGHRS, YFSETQ. The CDR3 DNA reads TGCGCCAGCAGCCGTAGCCCCGACGAGCAGTACTTC. Protein product: CASSRSPDEQYF.

This chain joins TRBV4-2 and TRBJ2-2; D gene ambiguous. This CDR3 is 15 amino acids long. The V and J ends lost 1 base and 3 bases respectively, with 9 bases between them. The V gene's germline CDR1 is LGHNA and CDR2 YNFKEQ. The CDR3 coding sequence is TGTGCCAGCAGCCAAGCGTTGATCTACACCGGGGAGCTGTTTTTT. It is translated as CASSQALIYTGELFF.

This sequence joins TRBV30 and TRBJ2-3; D is undetermined. This CDR3 region has 13 residues. The germline CDR1 and CDR2 sequences are GTSNPN and SVGIG (reference sequence). Trimming left V 3 bases short and J 1 base short, with 8 bases between. Here the CDR3 DNA reads TGTGCCTGGAGCCCCGGCGGCACAGATACGCAGTATTTT. The encoded protein is CAWSPGGTDTQYF.

The gene calls are TRBV11-2 and TRBJ1-1, with D possibly matching TRBD1 (5 bases). This CDR3 has 13 residues. CDR1 and CDR2 from the germline V gene are SGHAT and FQNNGV. V gave up 8 bases and J gave up 1 base, with 11 bases separating them. CDR3 sequence reads: CASQSDRNTEAFF. The CDR3 DNA follows: TGTGCCAGCCAATCCGACAGGAACACTGAAGCTTTCTTT.